This T cell receptor (beta chain) was sequenced for a study of B cell selection in AIRE deficiency. The study's findings and limits: TCRbeta-only data showed 30% to 40% of shared healthy Treg sequences in healthy Tconv. Of approximately 4,000 shared Treg TCRbeta sequences, over 25% were healthy-only, just under 9.5% patient-only. Shared Treg sequences were biased toward short CDR3s with few non-templated nucleotide insertions. Patient Tconv cells held roughly 31% of Treg sequences shared by healthy donors.

V gave up 5 bases and J gave up 2 bases; unmatched junction bases: 9. This CDR3 comprises 15 residues. Germline lookup yields CDR1 LNHDA and CDR2 SQIVND (reference sequence). Regulatory T cells were sorted as CD4+CD25hiCD127low/negative. Regarding this clone: Its antigen remains unknown.

Data came from immunoSEQ multiplex PCR; TCRdb stores just in-frame clones and leaves some out. The sample lists 28,000 or so clones; about 92% were seen once. Material: CD4+CD25+ Tregs sorted from PBMCs. The chain links TRBV19 to TRBJ2-7; 7 nucleotides match TRBD2. The clonotype comes from a human donor in good health. DNA for the CDR3: TGTGCCAGTAGTCCGTGGGCTAGCGGCCCCTACGAGCAGTACTTC. It yields the protein CASSPWASGPYEQYF.